This T cell receptor beta chain was recorded in a study of early T cells in non-severe SARS-CoV-2 infection. Study background: Sequencing was performed on bulk RNA from unsorted whole blood, leaving chains unpaired. General study results and limits: Lookups in VDJdb leaned toward anti-spike CD8 responses and missed private and CD4 specificities.

Individual cDNA molecules were tagged with unique molecular identifiers, the study reported. TCRdb used MiXCR to reprocess the 5' RACE reads, holding one entry per CDR3 protein. The sample lists 55,000 to 85,000 distinct CDR3 sequences, approximately 13% seen once, with over 13% in the top ten. This CDR3 region has 9 residues. CDR1 and CDR2 (germline): SQVTM, ANQGSEA. The germline V and J ends were trimmed by 7 bases and 3 bases, with 3 bases remaining between them. A remark on this clonotype: Its antigen is not identified.

Sequencing was performed on whole blood. The clonotype originates from an adult who was a healthcare worker with PCR-confirmed SARS-CoV-2 infection or an uninfected control (not recorded which). V usage is TRBV29-1 and J usage is TRBJ1-1; no clear D. CDR3: CSGDTEAFF. CDR3 DNA: TGCAGCGGGGACACTGAAGCTTTCTTT.